A single TCR beta chain is shown here with its context. The germline V gene encodes CDR1 SGHAT and CDR2 FQNNGV. This CDR3 is built from 16 residues. The junction had 6 bases not matched to a gene; V was cut back by 4 bases and J by 1 base. This sample is part of a study of blood T cell repertoires in COVID-19. Using immunoSEQ multiplex PCR, the repertoire was profiled, and TCRdb retains in-frame clones only, with some absent. The repertoire includes 250,000 to 350,000 clones, around 87% of them detected once, and 7.8% sits in the top ten. Sequenced: peripheral blood. J is TRBJ2-7 and V is TRBV11-2; 11 bases line up with TRBD1. The origin of this receptor is a woman aged 50 to 65 who had recovered from COVID-19. CDR3 sequence reads: CASSSDRGRISYEQYF. The CDR3 DNA reads TGTGCCAGCAGCTCGGACAGGGGGCGGATTTCCTACGAGCAGTACTTC.